This T cell receptor (beta chain) was obtained from a study of blood T cell repertoires in COVID-19. Study in general: T cells, B-cell-depleted T cells, or PBMCs provided the cDNA or gDNA that served as material.

As originally analysed: Amplification with reference gene primers provided the estimates of nucleated cell counts. Sequencing used immunoSEQ multiplex PCR; TCRdb keeps in-frame clones, though not all of them. D and trimming were read from the DNA, whereas the V and J calls and clone size are those reported in that table. The sample has approximately 54,000 clones; approximately 82% are singletons. This clone was recorded only once. Per germline, CDR1 MDHEN and CDR2 SYDVKM. The trim removed 6 bases at V and 0 bases at J, leaving 9 bases unmatched. The CDR3 loop spans 16 amino acids. The receptor's source is a human donor in a cohort sampled during active COVID-19. The chain recombines TRBV28 with TRBJ1-1; the match to TRBD1 covers 8 bases. The source material was peripheral blood. The CDR3 spells CASRTPRGPMNTEAFF. As DNA, the CDR3 is TGTGCCAGCAGAACCCCCAGGGGGCCCATGAACACTGAAGCTTTCTTT.